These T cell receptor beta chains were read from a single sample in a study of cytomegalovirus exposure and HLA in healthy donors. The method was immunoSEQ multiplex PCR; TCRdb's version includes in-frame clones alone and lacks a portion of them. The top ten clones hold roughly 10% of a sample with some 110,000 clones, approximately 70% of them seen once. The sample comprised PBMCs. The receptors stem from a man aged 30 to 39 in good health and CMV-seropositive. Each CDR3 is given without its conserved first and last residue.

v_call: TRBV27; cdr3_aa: ASSFNSPNTEAF
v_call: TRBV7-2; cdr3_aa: ASSYLSGGSYNEQF
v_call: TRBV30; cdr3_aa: AWTRQGVPSYEQY
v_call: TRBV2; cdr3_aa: ASSENRSYEQY
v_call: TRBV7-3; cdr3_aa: ASSPHSGSNYNEQF
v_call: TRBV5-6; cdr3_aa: ASSLALENGELF
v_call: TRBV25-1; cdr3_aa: ASSEAGVPTGELF
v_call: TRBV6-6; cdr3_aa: ASSLGLAYEKLF
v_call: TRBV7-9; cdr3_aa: ASSFQREQETQY
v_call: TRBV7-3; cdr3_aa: ASSPGGTNTEAF
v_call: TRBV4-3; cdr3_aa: ASSQDRDQPQH
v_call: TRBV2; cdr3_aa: ASSDFYLASGGIYNEQF
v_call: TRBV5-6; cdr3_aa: ASSSAPGKRAEAF
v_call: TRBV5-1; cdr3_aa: ASSPQGGAARYLMNTEAF
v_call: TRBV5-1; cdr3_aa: ASSLNPSGIYNEQF
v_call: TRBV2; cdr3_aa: ASSFRPTDGTGNTIY
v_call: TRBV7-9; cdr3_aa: ASSPNPTETQY
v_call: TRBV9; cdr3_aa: ASSVSPAGGPHNEQF
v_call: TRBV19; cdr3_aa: ATRVGSSTYNEQF
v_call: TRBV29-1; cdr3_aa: SVRQGADYGYT
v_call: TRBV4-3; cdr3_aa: ASSQTRASLEQF
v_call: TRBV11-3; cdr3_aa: ASSPFDRVYNEQF
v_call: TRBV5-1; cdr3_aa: ASSLGGTENEKLF
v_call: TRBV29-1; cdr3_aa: SVERGQNYGYT
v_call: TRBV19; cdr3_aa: ASSIQGRHQPQH
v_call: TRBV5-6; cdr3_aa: ASSWGQGGEQY
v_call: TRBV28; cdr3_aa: ASSLPGGRRVHQPQH